This passage covers 15 T cell receptor beta chains from one sample sequenced in a study of post-analysis software for immune sequencing data. For these receptors, no antigen is known. cDNA libraries of TCR beta carried unique molecular identifiers. In TCRdb, the PCR reads were re-called with MiXCR into one record per CDR3 protein. The table has about 760,000 distinct CDR3 sequences, 25% to 30% seen once. Notes on the study in general: Roughly five TRBV segments were significantly more frequent in patients than in controls. TRBV5-6, TRBV5-1 and TRBV20-1 were among these segments.

Sample: blood. The receptors were sampled from a girl aged 5 to 17 with multiple sclerosis.

The gene calls are TRBV20-1 and TRBJ2-5; possibly TRBD2 for D (5 bases). Between the trimmed V and J ends, which lost 2 bases and 2 bases, there was a span of 15 bases. CDR3 length: 15 amino acids. Germline values: CDR1 DFQATT, CDR2 SNEGSKA (reference sequence). Here the CDR3 DNA reads TGCAGTGCTAGAAGGCAAACGCGGGCTCAAGAGACCCAGTACTTC. Protein: CSARRQTRAQETQYF.

This clonotype was found a few times. The chain uses TRBV19 and TRBJ2-1; 10 nucleotides align to TRBD2. The ends lost 10 bases at V and 1 base at J; junction bases unmatched: 10. Germline-derived CDR1 and CDR2 are LNHDA and SQIVND (reference sequence). There are 16 residues in the CDR3. The CDR3 sequence: CATLDLSGRSYNEQFF. DNA of the CDR3: TGTGCCACCCTAGACCTTAGCGGGAGGTCCTACAATGAGCAGTTCTTC.

With regard to this clonotype: A junction boundary mismatches the germline segment, possibly from a read error. The rearrangement links TRBV15 to TRBJ1-4; 7 nucleotides align to TRBD1. Germline CDR1 LNHNV, CDR2 YYDKDF (reference sequence). The CDR3 runs to 14 residues. The CDR3 bases are TGTGCCACCAGGACGGGACAGTTTAATGAAAAACGGTTTTTT. Its protein is CATRTGQFNEKRFF.

The rearrangement links TRBV7-9 to TRBJ1-2; D gene unclear. Germline-derived CDR1 and CDR2 are SEHNR and FQNEAQ (reference sequence). The CDR3 is made up of 15 amino acids. V dropped 2 bases and J dropped 7 bases, with 17 bases sitting between them. As DNA, the CDR3 is TGTGCCAGCAGCTTAAGGTCGGGGTCCAAAGTTGGCTACACCTTC. It codes for CASSLRSGSKVGYTF.

This clonotype was picked up many times. V usage is TRBV10-2 and J usage is TRBJ2-7; tentative D call: TRBD1 (5 bases). The germline gives CDR1 WSHSY, CDR2 SAAADI. CDR3 length: 13 amino acids. With 0 bases removed from V and 4 bases from J, the gap between germline ends came to 7 bases. The CDR3 is CASSESGVYEQYF. CDR3 DNA: TGCGCCAGCAGTGAGTCAGGGGTTTACGAGCAGTACTTC.

The sample holds a few counts of this clonotype. Germline is not matched at one junction end, which may reflect a read error. The chain is built from TRBV4-1 and TRBJ2-5; perhaps TRBD2 as D (6 bases). There are 14 residues in the CDR3. In germline, CDR1 is MGHRA, CDR2 YSYEKL. CDR3: CVSSQESQGGTQYF. DNA of the CDR3: TGCGTCAGCAGCCAAGAAAGTCAGGGAGGGACCCAGTACTTC.

The chain recombines TRBV27 with TRBJ1-6; D gene unclear. From germline, CDR1 is MNHEY and CDR2 SMNVEV (reference sequence). The CDR3 spans 12 residues. V lost 3 bases to trimming and J lost 7 bases, with 4 bases between them. CDR3 protein: CASSLRNSPLHF. CDR3 DNA: TGTGCCAGCAGTTTGAGAAATTCACCCCTCCACTTT.

V usage is TRBV28 and J usage is TRBJ2-3; 8 bases agree with TRBD2. J was trimmed by 0 bases and V by 5 bases; bases with no gene match: 7. CDR1 and CDR2 from the germline V gene are MDHEN and SYDVKM. The CDR3 has 16 residues. The CDR3 sequence is CASSHGGAGSTDTQYF. CDR3 DNA sequence: TGTGCCAGCAGTCACGGGGGGGCGGGAAGCACAGATACGCAGTATTTT.

This clonotype came up a few times. The chain links TRBV20-1 to TRBJ2-3; 9 bases match TRBD2. Germline V gene data show CDR1 as DFQATT and CDR2 as SNEGSKA (reference sequence). V gave up 6 bases and J gave up 2 bases; unmatched junction bases: 12. CDR3 length equals 16 residues. The CDR3 reads CSAAGGSLHLTDTQYF. The CDR3 bases are TGCAGTGCCGCGGGGGGGAGCCTCCACCTCACAGATACGCAGTATTTT.

This clonotype occurred many times. The chain employs TRBV6-6 and TRBJ1-2; 12 nucleotides align to TRBD1. The V segment lost 0 bases and the J segment 7 bases; nucleotides outside the gene matches: 3. The CDR3 totals 15 residues. Germline V gene data show CDR1 as MNHNY and CDR2 as SVGAGI (reference sequence). The CDR3 reads CASSYSGQGALGYTF. CDR3 in DNA: TGTGCCAGCAGTTACTCGGGACAGGGGGCGCTTGGCTACACCTTC.

The chain uses TRBV3-1 and TRBJ2-3; a weak D match, TRBD2 (6 bases). V was pared by 4 bases and J by 2 bases, with 13 bases between. CDR1 LGHDT and CDR2 YNNKEL come from the germline V gene (reference sequence). This CDR3 comprises 15 residues. CDR3 residues: CASSRGTLLTDTQYF. The CDR3 nucleotides read TGTGCCAGCAGCCGAGGGACTCTCCTCACAGATACGCAGTATTTT.

This clonotype was seen only once. A read error may explain this, as a much larger clone is one base away. The chain joins TRBV7-2 to TRBJ2-3; TRBD2 is a possible D gene (6 bases). This CDR3 region has 17 residues. Germline V gene sequence: CDR1 SGHTA, CDR2 FQGNSA. DNA of the CDR3: TGTGCCAACAGCTTAGAAGGGCGTCTAGCCGGGGGAGATACGCAGTATTTT. As protein: CANSLEGRLAGGDTQYF.

This chain's CDR3 is CASSNLGTTIYF. The CDR3 coding sequence is TGTGCCAGCAGTAACCTCGGGACCACCATATATTTT. J is TRBJ1-3 and V is TRBV6-5, with D possibly TRBD1 on 5 matching bases. From germline, CDR1 is MNHEY and CDR2 SVGAGI. Trimming took off 5 bases at V and 9 bases at J, with 11 bases between the two ends. The CDR3 totals 12 residues.

The rearrangement links TRBV27 to TRBJ1-2; 7 nucleotides line up with TRBD1. The CDR3 is made up of 12 amino acids. Germline loops: CDR1 MNHEY, CDR2 SMNVEV (reference sequence). J was trimmed by 7 bases and V by 6 bases; bases with no gene match: 5. The CDR3 DNA reads TGTGCCAGCAGGACGACAGGGATTGGCTACACCTTC. Its translation is CASRTTGIGYTF.

The chain uses TRBV18 and TRBJ2-6, with D hard to call. Germline values: CDR1 KGHSH, CDR2 LQKENI. Trimming cost V 4 bases and J 3 bases, with 10 bases left between them. The CDR3 sequence is 15 residues long. The CDR3 DNA is TGTGCCAGCTCACTGGAAGGGTATGGGGCCAACGTCCTGACTTTC. It translates to CASSLEGYGANVLTF.